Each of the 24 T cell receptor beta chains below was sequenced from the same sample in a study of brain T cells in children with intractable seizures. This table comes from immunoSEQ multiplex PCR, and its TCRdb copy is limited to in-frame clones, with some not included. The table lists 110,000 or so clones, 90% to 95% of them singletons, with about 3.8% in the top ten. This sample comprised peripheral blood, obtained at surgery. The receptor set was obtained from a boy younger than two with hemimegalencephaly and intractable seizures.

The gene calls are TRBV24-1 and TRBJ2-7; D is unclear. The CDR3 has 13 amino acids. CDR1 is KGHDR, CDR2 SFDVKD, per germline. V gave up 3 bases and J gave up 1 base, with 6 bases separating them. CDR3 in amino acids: CATSDRVSYEQYF. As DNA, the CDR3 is TGTGCCACCAGTGATCGGGTGTCCTACGAGCAGTACTTC.

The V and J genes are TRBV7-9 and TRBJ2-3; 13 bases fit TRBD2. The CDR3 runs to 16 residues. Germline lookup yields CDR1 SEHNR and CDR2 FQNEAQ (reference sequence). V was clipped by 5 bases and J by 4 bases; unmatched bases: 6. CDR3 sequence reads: CASSRTSGSGADTQYF. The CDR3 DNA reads TGTGCCAGCAGCCGGACTAGCGGGAGTGGTGCAGATACGCAGTATTTT.

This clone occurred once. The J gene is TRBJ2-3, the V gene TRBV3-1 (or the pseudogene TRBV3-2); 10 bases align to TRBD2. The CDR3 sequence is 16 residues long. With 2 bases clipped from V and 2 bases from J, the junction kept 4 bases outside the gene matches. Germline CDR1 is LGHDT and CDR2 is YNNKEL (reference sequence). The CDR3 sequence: CASSQKLAGVTDTQYF. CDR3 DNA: TGTGCCAGCAGCCAAAAGCTAGCGGGGGTCACAGATACGCAGTATTTT.

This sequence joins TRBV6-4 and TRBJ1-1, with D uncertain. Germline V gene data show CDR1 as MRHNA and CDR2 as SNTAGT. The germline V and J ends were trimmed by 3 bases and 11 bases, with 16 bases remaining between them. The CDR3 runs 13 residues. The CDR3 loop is CASSEHPGLVAFF. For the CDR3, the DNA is TGTGCCAGCAGTGAGCATCCAGGTTTGGTGGCTTTCTTT.

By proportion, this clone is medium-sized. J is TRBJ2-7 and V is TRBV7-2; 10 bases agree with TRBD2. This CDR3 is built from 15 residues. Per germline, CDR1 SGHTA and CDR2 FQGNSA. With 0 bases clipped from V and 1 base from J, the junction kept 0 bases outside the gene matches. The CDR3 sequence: CASSLATSGSYEQYF. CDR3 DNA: TGTGCCAGCAGCTTAGCGACTAGCGGGTCCTACGAGCAGTACTTC.

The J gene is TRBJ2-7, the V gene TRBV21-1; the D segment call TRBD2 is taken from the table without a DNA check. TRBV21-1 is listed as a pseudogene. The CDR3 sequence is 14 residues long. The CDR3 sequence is CASSKGDYSYEQYF. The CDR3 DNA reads TGTGCCAGCAGCAAAGGTGACTACTCCTACGAGCAGTACTTC.

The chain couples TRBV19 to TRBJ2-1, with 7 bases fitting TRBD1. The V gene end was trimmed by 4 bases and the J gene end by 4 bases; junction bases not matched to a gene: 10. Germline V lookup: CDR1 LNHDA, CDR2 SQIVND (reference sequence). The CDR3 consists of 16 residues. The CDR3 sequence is CASSTSTGRLYNEQFF. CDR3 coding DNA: TGTGCCAGTAGTACCTCGACAGGGCGCTTATACAATGAGCAGTTCTTC. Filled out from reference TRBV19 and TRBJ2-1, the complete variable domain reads DGGITQSPKYLFRKEGQNVTLSCEQNLNHDAMYWYRQDPGQGLRLIYYSQIVNDFQKGDIAEGYSVSREKKESFPLTVTSAQKNPTAFYLCASSTSTGRLYNEQFFGPGTRLTVL.

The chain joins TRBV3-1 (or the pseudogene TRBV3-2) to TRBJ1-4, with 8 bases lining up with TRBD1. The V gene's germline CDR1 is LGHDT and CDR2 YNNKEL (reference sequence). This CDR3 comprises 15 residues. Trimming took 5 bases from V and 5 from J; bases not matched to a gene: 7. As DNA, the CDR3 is TGTGCCAGCAGCGACCGACAGGGGTGGAATGAAAAACTGTTTTTT. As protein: CASSDRQGWNEKLFF.

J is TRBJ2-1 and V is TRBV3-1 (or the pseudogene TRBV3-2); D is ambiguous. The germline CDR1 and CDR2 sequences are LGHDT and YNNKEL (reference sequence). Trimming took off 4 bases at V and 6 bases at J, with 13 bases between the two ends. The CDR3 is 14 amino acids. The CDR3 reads CASSPGPVRNEQFF. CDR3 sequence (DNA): TGTGCCAGCAGCCCCGGACCGGTGCGCAATGAGCAGTTCTTC.

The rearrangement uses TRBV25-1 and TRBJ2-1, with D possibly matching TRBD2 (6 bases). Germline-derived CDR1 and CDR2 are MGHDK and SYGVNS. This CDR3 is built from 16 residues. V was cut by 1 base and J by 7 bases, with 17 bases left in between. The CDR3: CASSELVGGMGNEQFF. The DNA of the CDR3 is TGTGCCAGCAGTGAATTGGTGGGCGGGATGGGAAATGAGCAGTTCTTC. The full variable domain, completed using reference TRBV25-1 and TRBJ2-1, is EADIYQTPRYLVIGTGKKITLECSQTMGHDKMYWYQQDPGMELHLIHYSYGVNSTEKGDLSSESTVSRIRTEHFPLTLESARPSHTSQYLCASSELVGGMGNEQFFGPGTRLTVL.

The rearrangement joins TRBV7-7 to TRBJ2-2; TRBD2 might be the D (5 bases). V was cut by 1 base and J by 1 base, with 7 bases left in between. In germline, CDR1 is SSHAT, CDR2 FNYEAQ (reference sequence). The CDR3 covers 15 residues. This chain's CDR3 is CASSLVGGNTGELFF. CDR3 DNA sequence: TGTGCCAGCAGCTTAGTCGGAGGGAACACCGGGGAGCTGTTTTTT.

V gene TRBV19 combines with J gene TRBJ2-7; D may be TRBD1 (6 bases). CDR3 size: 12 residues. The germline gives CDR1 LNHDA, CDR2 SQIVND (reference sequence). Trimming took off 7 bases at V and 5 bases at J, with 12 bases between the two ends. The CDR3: CASTGRGDEQYF. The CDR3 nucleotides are TGTGCCAGTACCGGCAGGGGCGACGAGCAGTACTTC.

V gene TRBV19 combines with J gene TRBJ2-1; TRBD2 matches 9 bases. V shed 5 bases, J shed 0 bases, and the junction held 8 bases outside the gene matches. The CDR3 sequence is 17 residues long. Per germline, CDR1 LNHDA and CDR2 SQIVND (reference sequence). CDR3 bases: TGTGCCAGTAGTCCATACGCTAGCGGGGCCTCCTACAATGAGCAGTTCTTC. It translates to CASSPYASGASYNEQFF.

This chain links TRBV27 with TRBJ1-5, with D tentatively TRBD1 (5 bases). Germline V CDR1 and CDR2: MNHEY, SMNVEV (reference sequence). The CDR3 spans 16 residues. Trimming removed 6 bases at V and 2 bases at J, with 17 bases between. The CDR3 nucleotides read TGTGCCAGCAGAGCCCGGGGGGGATTGGGCAATCAGCCCCAGCATTTT. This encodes CASRARGGLGNQPQHF.

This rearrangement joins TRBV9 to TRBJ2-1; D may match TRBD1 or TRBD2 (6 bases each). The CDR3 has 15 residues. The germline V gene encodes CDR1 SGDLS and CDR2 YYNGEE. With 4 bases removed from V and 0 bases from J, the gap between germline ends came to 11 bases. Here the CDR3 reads CASSIADSSYNEQFF. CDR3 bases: TGTGCCAGCAGCATAGCGGACAGCTCCTACAATGAGCAGTTCTTC.

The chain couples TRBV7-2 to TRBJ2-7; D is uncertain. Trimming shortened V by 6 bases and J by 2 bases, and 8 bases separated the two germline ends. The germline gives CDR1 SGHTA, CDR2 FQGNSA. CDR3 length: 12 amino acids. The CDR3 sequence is CASSPGPYEQYF. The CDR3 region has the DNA TGTGCCAGCAGTCCCGGCCCCTACGAGCAGTACTTC. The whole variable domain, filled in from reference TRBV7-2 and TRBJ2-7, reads GAGVSQSPSNKVTEKGKDVELRCDPISGHTALYWYRQSLGQGLEFLIYFQGNSAPDKSGLPSDRFSAERTGGSVSTLTIQRTQQEDSAVYLCASSPGPYEQYFGPGTRLTVT.

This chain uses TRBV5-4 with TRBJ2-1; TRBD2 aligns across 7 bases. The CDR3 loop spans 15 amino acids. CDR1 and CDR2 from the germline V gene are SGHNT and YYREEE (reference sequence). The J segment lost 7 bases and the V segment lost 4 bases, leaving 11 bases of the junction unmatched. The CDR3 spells CASSPQAGLGNEQFF. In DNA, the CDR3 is TGTGCCAGCAGCCCACAAGCCGGACTAGGGAATGAGCAGTTCTTC. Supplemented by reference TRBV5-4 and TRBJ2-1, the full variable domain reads ETGVTQSPTHLIKTRGQQVTLRCSSQSGHNTVSWYQQALGQGPQFIFQYYREEENGRGNFPPRFSGLQFPNYSSELNVNALELDDSALYLCASSPQAGLGNEQFFGPGTRLTVL.

CDR3 sequence (DNA): TGTGCCAGCACCCAAGACAGCACTGGAAACACCATATATTTT. This codes for CASTQDSTGNTIYF. The rearrangement links TRBV6-5 to TRBJ1-3; D may be TRBD1 (5 bases). Trimming cost V 7 bases and J 2 bases, with 12 bases left between them. The CDR3 loop spans 14 amino acids. The germline V gene encodes CDR1 MNHEY and CDR2 SVGAGI.

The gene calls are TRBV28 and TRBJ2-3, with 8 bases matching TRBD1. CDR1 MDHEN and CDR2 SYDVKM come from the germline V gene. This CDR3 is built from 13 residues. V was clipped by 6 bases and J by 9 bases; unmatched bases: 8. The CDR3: CASRTSDRETQYF. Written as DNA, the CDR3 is TGTGCCAGCAGGACTTCGGACAGGGAGACGCAGTATTTT.

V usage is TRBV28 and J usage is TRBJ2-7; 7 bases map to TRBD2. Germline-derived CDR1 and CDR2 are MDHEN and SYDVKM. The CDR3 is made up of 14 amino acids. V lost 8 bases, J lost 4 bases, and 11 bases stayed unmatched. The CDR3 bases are TGTGCCAGCGGGGGACTAACAAGGGCGTACGAGCAGTACTTC. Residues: CASGGLTRAYEQYF.

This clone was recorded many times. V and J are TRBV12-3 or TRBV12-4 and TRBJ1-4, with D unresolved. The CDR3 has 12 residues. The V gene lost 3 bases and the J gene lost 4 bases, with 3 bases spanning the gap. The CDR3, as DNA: TGTGCCAGCAGTTTTCTTAATGAAAAACTGTTTTTT. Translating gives CASSFLNEKLFF.

CDR3 loop: CASSLYGSGGNEQFF. The CDR3 DNA sequence: TGTGCCAGCAGTTTATACGGGAGTGGGGGGAATGAGCAGTTCTTC. The rearrangement links TRBV28 to TRBJ2-1, with D tentatively TRBD2 (6 bases). Germline V gene data show CDR1 as MDHEN and CDR2 as SYDVKM. The CDR3 has 15 residues. With 1 base removed from V and 7 bases from J, the gap between germline ends came to 14 bases.

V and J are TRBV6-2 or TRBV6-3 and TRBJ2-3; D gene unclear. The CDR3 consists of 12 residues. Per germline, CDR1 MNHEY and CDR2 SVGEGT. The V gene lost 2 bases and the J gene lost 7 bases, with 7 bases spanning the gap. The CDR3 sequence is CASSYGLYTQYF. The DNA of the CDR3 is TGTGCCAGCAGTTACGGGCTATATACGCAGTATTTT.

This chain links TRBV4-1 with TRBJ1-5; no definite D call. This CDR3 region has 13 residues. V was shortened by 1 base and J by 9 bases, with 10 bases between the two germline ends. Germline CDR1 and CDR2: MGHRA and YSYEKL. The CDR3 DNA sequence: TGCGCCAGCAGCCAAGGTTTGGAGCGGCCCCAGCATTTT. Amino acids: CASSQGLERPQHF.